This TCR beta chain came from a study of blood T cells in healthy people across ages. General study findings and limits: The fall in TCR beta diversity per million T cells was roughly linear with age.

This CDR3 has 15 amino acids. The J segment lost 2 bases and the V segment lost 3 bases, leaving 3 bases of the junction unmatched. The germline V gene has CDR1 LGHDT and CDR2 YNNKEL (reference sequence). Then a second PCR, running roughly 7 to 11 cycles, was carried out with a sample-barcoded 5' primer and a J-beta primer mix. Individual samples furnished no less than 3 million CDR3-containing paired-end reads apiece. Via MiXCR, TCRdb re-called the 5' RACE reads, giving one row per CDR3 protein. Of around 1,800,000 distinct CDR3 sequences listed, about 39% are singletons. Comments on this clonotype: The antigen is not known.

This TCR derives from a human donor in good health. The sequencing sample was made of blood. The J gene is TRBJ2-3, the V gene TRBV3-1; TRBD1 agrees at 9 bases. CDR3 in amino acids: CASSQGTGNTDTQYF. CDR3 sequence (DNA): TGTGCCAGCAGCCAGGGGACAGGGAACACAGATACGCAGTATTTT.